This TCR beta chain was profiled in a study of blood T cell repertoires in COVID-19. Whole-study context: Specimens from acute and convalescent COVID-19 originated in the United States, Italy and Spain. PBMCs, B-cell-depleted T cells, or T cells were the source of the cDNA or gDNA that made up the material.

The CDR3 runs 13 residues. V lost 1 base and J 8 bases, leaving 10 bases between the germline ends. Germline V gene sequence: CDR1 SGHRS, CDR2 YFSETQ. In the authors' workflow: Using reference gene primer amplification, nucleated cell counts were estimated. Clones were read by immunoSEQ multiplex PCR, and TCRdb kept only the in-frame ones, dropping some. V and J calls and clone size follow that table, whereas D and trimming were derived from the DNA. The sample includes some 250,000 clones, roughly 85% seen only once; the top ten take about 2.2%. The chain couples TRBV5-1 to TRBJ2-1; D unresolved. The sample was peripheral blood. This TCR was recovered from a man aged 25 to 45 who had recovered from COVID-19. The CDR3: CASSLPPNHEQFF. The CDR3, as DNA: TGCGCCAGCAGCTTGCCCCCTAACCATGAGCAGTTCTTC.